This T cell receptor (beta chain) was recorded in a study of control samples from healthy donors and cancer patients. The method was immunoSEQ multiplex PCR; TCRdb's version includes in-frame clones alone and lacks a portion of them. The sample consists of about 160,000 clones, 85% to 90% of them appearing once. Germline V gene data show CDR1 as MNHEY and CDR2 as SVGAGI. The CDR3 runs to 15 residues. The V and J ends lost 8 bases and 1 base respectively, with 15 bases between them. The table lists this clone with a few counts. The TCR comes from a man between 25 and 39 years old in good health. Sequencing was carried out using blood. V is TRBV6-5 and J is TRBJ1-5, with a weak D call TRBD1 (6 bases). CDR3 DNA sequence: TGTGCCAGCTCCCGGGGGGGCGAAAGCAATCAGCCCCAGCATTTT. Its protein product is CASSRGGESNQPQHF.